The 14 T cell receptor beta chains given below trace back to one sample, sequenced in a study of regulatory T cells in long-lasting Graves disease. Time point described: persistent/refractory GD, antithyroid drugs over 5 years with positive TRAb. With RNA extracted from PBMCs as input, the TCR library was made. Investigators prepared the TCR beta libraries by applying iRepertoire HTBI primers and Arm-PCR of CDR3 regions. In TCRdb, the multiplex PCR reads were re-called with MiXCR into one record per CDR3 protein. The data contain under 450,000 distinct CDR3 sequences, roughly 24% of them seen just once; the ten biggest clones take up about 27%. Sequenced here: peripheral blood mononuclear cells (PBMCs), sampled when the disease was refractory, from a patient treated with antithyroid drugs. Receptors originate from a woman between 40 and 50 years old with Graves disease.

This sequence joins TRBV18 and TRBJ2-5; 7 bases are shared with TRBD1. Trimming took 5 bases from V and 0 from J; bases not matched to a gene: 6. This CDR3 region has 15 residues. CDR1 and CDR2 (germline): KGHSH, LQKENI. The DNA for the CDR3 is TGTGCCAGCTCATCATCAGGGGGTAACCAAGAGACCCAGTACTTC. This translates into CASSSSGGNQETQYF. The full variable domain, in which reference TRBV18 and TRBJ2-5 provide the parts outside the CDR3, is NAGVMQNPRHLVRRRGQEARLRCSPMKGHSHVYWYRQLPEEGLKFMVYLQKENIIDESGMPKERFSAEFPKEGPSILRIQQVVRGDSAAYFCASSSSGGNQETQYFGPGTRLLVL.

This clonotype was observed a few times. The chain recombines TRBV20-1 with TRBJ2-7; D is ambiguous. CDR1 DFQATT and CDR2 SNEGSKA come from the germline V gene (reference sequence). CDR3 length equals 14 residues. V was trimmed by 6 bases and J by 2 bases, leaving 17 bases between them. The DNA for the CDR3 is TGCAGTGCACAGAATGATACAAGGGCCTACGAGCAGTACTTC. This codes for CSAQNDTRAYEQYF.

The rearrangement uses TRBV7-9 and TRBJ2-5; 8 nucleotides agree with TRBD2. The CDR3 sequence is 17 residues long. The germline CDR1 and CDR2 sequences are SEHNR and FQNEAQ (reference sequence). The trim removed 6 bases at V and 2 bases at J, leaving 14 bases unmatched. The CDR3 region is CASSSTQSGSRQETQYF. Here the CDR3 DNA reads TGTGCCAGCAGTTCCACCCAAAGCGGGAGTCGTCAAGAGACCCAGTACTTC.

The chain carries TRBV20-1 and TRBJ2-5, with unresolved D. CDR1 is DFQATT, CDR2 SNEGSKA, per germline (reference sequence). The length of the CDR3 is 13 residues. V lost 1 base and J lost 2, with 8 bases in between. The CDR3 loop is CSARVRVQETQYF. The CDR3 bases are TGCAGTGCTAGAGTTCGGGTACAAGAGACCCAGTACTTC.

The gene calls are TRBV5-6 and TRBJ2-5; 7 bases are shared with TRBD2. The CDR3 spans 17 residues. Germline-derived CDR1 and CDR2 are SGHDT and YYEEEE. Trimming cost V 3 bases and J 3 bases; bases outside gene matches: 14. CDR3 nucleotide sequence: TGTGCCAGCAGCTCCCCGTGGGTGGCAGGGACTAAAGAGACCCAGTACTTC. It translates to CASSSPWVAGTKETQYF.

The chain carries TRBV5-4 and TRBJ2-7; 7 bases line up with TRBD1. Germline loops: CDR1 SGHNT, CDR2 YYREEE (reference sequence). The J segment lost 3 bases and the V segment lost 5 bases, leaving 17 bases of the junction unmatched. The CDR3 is 17 residues long. The CDR3 spells CASSSGTRTGSYYEQYF. The CDR3 coding sequence is TGTGCCAGCAGTTCCGGGACCCGGACAGGATCATACTACGAGCAGTACTTC. Drawing the rest from reference TRBV5-4 and TRBJ2-7, the complete variable domain is ETGVTQSPTHLIKTRGQQVTLRCSSQSGHNTVSWYQQALGQGPQFIFQYYREEENGRGNFPPRFSGLQFPNYSSELNVNALELDDSALYLCASSSGTRTGSYYEQYFGPGTRLTVT.

In its sample, this clonotype was seen a few times. The chain links TRBV27 to TRBJ1-1, with TRBD1 matching 8 bases. V lost 1 base to trimming and J lost 6 bases; unmatched junction nucleotides: 13. Germline V gene data show CDR1 as MNHEY and CDR2 as SMNVEV (reference sequence). This CDR3 has 17 amino acids. Written as DNA, the CDR3 is TGTGCCAGCAGTTTATACCACGGGACAGGCTCGCCCGCTGAAGCTTTCTTT. Protein: CASSLYHGTGSPAEAFF.

The chain uses TRBV9 and TRBJ1-2, with D uncertain. The CDR3 loop spans 13 amino acids. Trimming took off 4 bases at V and 7 bases at J, with 14 bases between the two ends. Germline CDR1 SGDLS, CDR2 YYNGEE. CDR3 residues: CASSTDGPPGYTF. CDR3 nucleotide sequence: TGTGCCAGCAGCACCGATGGGCCCCCTGGCTACACCTTC.

Only one count was recorded for this clonotype. J is TRBJ2-2 and V is TRBV7-2; D might be TRBD2 (6 bases). This CDR3 has 16 residues. Trimming took off 2 bases at V and 4 bases at J, with 14 bases between the two ends. Germline V gene data show CDR1 as SGHTA and CDR2 as FQGNSA. The DNA for the CDR3 is TGTGCCAGCAGCTTAAGGGACTCGGCCGGCACCGGGGAGCTGTTTTTT. It specifies CASSLRDSAGTGELFF.

This clonotype showed up many times. The CDR3 loop reads CATSVSGRKETQYF. For the CDR3, the DNA is TGTGCCACCAGTGTTTCTGGACGGAAAGAGACCCAGTACTTC. The chain carries TRBV24-1 and TRBJ2-5, with no clear D. The V end was cut by 5 bases, the J end by 3 bases, with 12 bases between. The CDR3 totals 14 residues. Germline assignment: CDR1 KGHDR and CDR2 SFDVKD.

In the case of this clonotype: One base away lies a much larger clone, so this may be a sequencing read error. The rearrangement links TRBV6-2 or TRBV6-3 to TRBJ2-7, with TRBD1 identical over 10 bases. The V and J ends lost 1 base and 2 bases, in that order; junction bases with no gene match: 2. CDR3 size: 15 residues. The V gene's germline CDR1 is MNHEY and CDR2 SVGEGT. This CDR3 is CASSYYGQGAYEQYF. DNA for the CDR3: TGTGCCAGCAGTTACTACGGACAGGGGGCCTACGAGCAGTACTTC.

The gene calls are TRBV9 and TRBJ1-4, with 8 bases identical to TRBD1. V trimming: 4 bases; J trimming: 6 bases; junction bases outside the gene matches: 8. The germline V gene has CDR1 SGDLS and CDR2 YYNGEE. The CDR3 is 15 residues long. The CDR3 loop is CASSPGQGKDEKLFF. In DNA form, the CDR3 reads TGTGCCAGCAGCCCTGGACAGGGCAAGGATGAAAAACTGTTTTTT.

In regard to this clonotype: It may be a read error: a sequence one base away is much more abundant. The J gene is TRBJ1-1, the V gene TRBV6-1; D not resolved. The CDR3 has 14 residues. Trimming left V 6 bases short and J 0 bases short, with 11 bases between. Per germline, CDR1 MNHNS and CDR2 SASEGT. CDR3 sequence: CASRTRTVNTEAFF. CDR3 nucleotide sequence: TGTGCCAGCAGGACCAGGACTGTGAACACTGAAGCTTTCTTT.

This clonotype was seen more than once but under ten times. This chain links TRBV20-1 with TRBJ1-1, with D unresolved. The CDR3 runs to 13 residues. In germline, CDR1 is DFQATT, CDR2 SNEGSKA (reference sequence). Trimming stripped 3 bases from V and 4 bases from J, with 12 bases between. CDR3 loop: CSARGLSVTEAFF. CDR3 DNA sequence: TGCAGTGCTAGGGGCCTATCCGTCACTGAAGCTTTCTTT.